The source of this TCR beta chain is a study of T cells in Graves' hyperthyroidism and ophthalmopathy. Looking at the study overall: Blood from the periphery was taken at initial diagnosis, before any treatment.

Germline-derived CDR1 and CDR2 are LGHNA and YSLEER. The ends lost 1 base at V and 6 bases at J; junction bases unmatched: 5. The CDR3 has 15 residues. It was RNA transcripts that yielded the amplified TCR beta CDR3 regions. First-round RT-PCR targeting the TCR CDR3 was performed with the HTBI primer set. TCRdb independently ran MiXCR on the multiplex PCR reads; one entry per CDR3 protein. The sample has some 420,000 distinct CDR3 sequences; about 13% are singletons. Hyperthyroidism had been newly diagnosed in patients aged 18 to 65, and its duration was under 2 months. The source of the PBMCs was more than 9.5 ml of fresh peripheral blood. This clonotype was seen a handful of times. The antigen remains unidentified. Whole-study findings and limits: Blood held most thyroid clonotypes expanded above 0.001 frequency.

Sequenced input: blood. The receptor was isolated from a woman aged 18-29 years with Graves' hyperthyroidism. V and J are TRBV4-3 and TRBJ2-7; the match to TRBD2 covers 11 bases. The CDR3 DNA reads TGCGCCAGCAGCCAAGCGACTAGCGGGAAATCCGAGCAGTACTTC. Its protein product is CASSQATSGKSEQYF.